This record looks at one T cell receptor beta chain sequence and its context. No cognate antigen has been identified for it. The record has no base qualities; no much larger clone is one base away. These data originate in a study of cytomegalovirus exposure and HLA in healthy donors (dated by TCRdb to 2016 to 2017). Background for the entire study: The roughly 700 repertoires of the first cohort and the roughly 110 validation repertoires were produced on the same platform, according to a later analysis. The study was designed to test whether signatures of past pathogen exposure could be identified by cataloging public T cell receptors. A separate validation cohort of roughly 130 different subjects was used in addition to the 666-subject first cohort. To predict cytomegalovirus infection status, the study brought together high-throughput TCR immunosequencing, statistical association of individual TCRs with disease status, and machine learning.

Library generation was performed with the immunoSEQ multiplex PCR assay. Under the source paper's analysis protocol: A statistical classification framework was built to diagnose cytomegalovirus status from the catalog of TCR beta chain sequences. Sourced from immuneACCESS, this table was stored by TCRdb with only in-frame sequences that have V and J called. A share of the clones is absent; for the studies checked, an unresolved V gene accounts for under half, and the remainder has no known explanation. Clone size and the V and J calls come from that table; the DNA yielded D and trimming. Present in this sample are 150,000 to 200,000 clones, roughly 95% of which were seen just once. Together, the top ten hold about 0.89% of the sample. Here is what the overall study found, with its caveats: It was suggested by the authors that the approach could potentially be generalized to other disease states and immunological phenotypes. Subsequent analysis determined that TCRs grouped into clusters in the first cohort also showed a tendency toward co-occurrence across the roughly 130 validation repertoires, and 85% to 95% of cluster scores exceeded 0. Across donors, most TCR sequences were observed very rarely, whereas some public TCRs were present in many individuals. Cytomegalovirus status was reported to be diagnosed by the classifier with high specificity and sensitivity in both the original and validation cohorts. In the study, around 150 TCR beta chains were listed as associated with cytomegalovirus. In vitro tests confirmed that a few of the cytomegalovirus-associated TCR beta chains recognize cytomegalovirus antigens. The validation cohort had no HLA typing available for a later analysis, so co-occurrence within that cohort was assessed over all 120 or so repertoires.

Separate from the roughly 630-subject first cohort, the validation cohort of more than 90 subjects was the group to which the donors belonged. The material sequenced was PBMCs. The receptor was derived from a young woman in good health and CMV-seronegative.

The CDR3 region: CASSLGGTGGNTEAFF. Here is the DNA: TGCGCCAGCAGCTTGGGGGGGACAGGGGGCAACACTGAAGCTTTCTTT. The rearrangement combines TRBV5-1 with TRBJ1-1, with 12 middle bases fitting TRBD1. V is pruned by 0 bases and J by 2 bases, leaving 2 bases of the junction without a gene match. CDR1 and CDR2, looked up from the germline V gene, are SGHRS and YFSETQ. The CDR3 runs 16 residues from the cysteine to the phenylalanine. The kept DNA is CDR3 alone, 48 bases in frame from the first base.